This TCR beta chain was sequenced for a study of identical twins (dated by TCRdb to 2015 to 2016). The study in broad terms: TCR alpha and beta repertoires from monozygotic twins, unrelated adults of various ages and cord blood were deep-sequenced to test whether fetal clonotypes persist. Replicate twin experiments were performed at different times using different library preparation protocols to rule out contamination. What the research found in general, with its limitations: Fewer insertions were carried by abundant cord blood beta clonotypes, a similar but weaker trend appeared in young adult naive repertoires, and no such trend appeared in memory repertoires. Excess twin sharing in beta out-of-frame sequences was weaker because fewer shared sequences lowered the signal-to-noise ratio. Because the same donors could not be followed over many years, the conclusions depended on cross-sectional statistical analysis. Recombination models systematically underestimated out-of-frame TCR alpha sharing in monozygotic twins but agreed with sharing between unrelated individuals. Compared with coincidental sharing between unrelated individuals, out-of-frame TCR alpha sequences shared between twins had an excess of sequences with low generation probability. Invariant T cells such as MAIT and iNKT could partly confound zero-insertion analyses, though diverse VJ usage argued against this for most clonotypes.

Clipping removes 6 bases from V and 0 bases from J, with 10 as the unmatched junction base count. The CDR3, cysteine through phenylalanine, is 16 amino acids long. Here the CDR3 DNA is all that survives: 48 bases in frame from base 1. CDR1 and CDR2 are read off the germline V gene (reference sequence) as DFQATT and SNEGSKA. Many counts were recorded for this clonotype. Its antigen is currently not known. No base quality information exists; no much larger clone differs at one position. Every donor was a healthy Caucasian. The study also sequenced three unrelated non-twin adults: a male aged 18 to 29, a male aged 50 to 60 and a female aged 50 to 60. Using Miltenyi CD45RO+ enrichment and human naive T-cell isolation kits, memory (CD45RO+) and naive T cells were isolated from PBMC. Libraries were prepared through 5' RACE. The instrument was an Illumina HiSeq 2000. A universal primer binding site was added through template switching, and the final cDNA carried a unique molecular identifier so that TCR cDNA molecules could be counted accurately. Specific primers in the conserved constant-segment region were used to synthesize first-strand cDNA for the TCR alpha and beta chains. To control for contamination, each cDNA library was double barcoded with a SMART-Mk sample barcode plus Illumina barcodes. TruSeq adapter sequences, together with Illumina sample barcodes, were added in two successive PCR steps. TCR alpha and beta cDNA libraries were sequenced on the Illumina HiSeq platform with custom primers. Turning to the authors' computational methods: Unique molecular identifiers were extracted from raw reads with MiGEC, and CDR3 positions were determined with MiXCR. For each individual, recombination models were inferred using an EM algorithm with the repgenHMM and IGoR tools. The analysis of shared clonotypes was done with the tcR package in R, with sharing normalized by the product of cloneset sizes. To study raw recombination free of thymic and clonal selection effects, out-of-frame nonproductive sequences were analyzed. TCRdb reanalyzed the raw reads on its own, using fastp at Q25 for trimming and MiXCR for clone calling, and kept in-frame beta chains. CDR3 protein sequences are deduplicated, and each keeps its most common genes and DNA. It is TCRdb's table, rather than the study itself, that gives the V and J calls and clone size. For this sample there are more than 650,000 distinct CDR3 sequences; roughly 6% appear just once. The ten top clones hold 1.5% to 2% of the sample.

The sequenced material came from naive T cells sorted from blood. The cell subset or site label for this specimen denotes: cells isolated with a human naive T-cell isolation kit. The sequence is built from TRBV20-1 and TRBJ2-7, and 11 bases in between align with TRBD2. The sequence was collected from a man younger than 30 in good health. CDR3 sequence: CSATGTSGRSSYEQYF. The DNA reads TGCAGTGCCACCGGGACTAGCGGAAGGAGCTCCTACGAGCAGTACTTC.